What follows are 9 T cell receptor beta chains derived from one specimen sequenced in a study of shared T cell receptors in the human thymus. Assay used: immunoSEQ multiplex PCR; TCRdb lists only in-frame clones, some missing. The sample lists some 700,000 clones; 70% to 90% were seen once. The same data also contributed to another study, on human thymus T cells.

The sample consisted of thymocytes. These receptors were collected from a girl in the first two years of life with a congenital heart defect.

The chain employs TRBV6-1 and TRBJ2-7; D possibly corresponds to TRBD1 (6 bases). The germline V gene has CDR1 MNHNS and CDR2 SASEGT. CDR3 length: 18 amino acids. The ends were cut back, 2 bases at V and 2 bases at J, with 22 bases in the middle. The CDR3 loop reads CASSERIRGRQATYEQYF. The CDR3 DNA sequence: TGTGCCAGCAGTGAAAGGATAAGAGGGCGACAGGCAACCTACGAGCAGTACTTC.

The V and J genes are TRBV4-3 and TRBJ1-2; no definite D call. This CDR3 spans 20 amino acids. Germline-derived CDR1 and CDR2 are LGHNA and YSLEER. The ends were cut back, 3 bases at V and 0 bases at J, with 26 bases in the middle. The CDR3, as DNA: TGCGCCAGCAGCCAGGAGCTGGAAGCCCCCCGGTTGTGCTCTAACTATGGCTACACCTTC. Protein product: CASSQELEAPRLCSNYGYTF.

The chain couples TRBV6-1 to TRBJ2-1, with a possible D match to TRBD1 (5 bases). V was cut by 8 bases and J by 9 bases, with 17 bases left in between. CDR3 size: 13 residues. CDR1 is MNHNS and CDR2 is SASEGT in the germline V gene. This CDR3 is CASGAVIGLEQFF. The CDR3 nucleotides are TGTGCCAGCGGGGCGGTTATAGGGCTTGAGCAGTTCTTC.

This sequence joins TRBV7-9 and TRBJ2-7; 7 nucleotides agree with TRBD1. Germline V lookup: CDR1 SEHNR, CDR2 FQNEAQ (reference sequence). Trimming cost V 2 bases and J 7 bases; bases outside gene matches: 14. The CDR3 loop spans 16 amino acids. The CDR3: CASSLIEETGRGEQYF. CDR3 coding DNA: TGTGCCAGCAGCTTAATCGAGGAGACAGGGAGAGGTGAGCAGTACTTC.

This chain connects TRBV4-1 to TRBJ1-2; the D gene is possibly TRBD1 (5 bases). Trimming took off 4 bases at V and 4 bases at J, with 16 bases between the two ends. This CDR3 is 15 amino acids long. Germline-derived CDR1 and CDR2 are MGHRA and YSYEKL. The CDR3 here is CASSRRARGIYGYTF. The CDR3 region has the DNA TGCGCCAGCAGCCGCCGTGCCCGGGGGATCTATGGCTACACCTTC.

The chain joins TRBV28 to TRBJ2-1, with 13 bases fitting TRBD2. The J segment lost 5 bases and the V segment lost 3 bases, leaving 4 bases of the junction unmatched. CDR3 length equals 16 residues. Germline V gene sequence: CDR1 MDHEN, CDR2 SYDVKM. The CDR3: CASSLHGLAGDNEQFF. The CDR3 DNA sequence: TGTGCCAGCAGTTTGCACGGACTAGCGGGGGACAATGAGCAGTTCTTC.

The rearrangement joins TRBV4-3 to TRBJ1-3; TRBD1 might be the D (5 bases). Trimming took 3 bases from V and 2 from J, leaving 17 bases between them. The CDR3 extends over 17 amino acids. Looked up from germline, CDR1 is LGHNA and CDR2 is YSLEER. The CDR3 DNA sequence: TGCGCCAGCAGCCATAGGCTGGGGCCAGGGCCTGGAAACACCATATATTTT. Translating gives CASSHRLGPGPGNTIYF.

The chain couples TRBV5-8 to TRBJ2-3; D might be TRBD2 (7 bases). This CDR3 has 15 amino acids. V was clipped by 5 bases and J by 4 bases, with 17 bases between them. The germline V gene has CDR1 SGHTS and CDR2 YDEGEE. The CDR3 is CASRQRGGPADTQYF. CDR3 coding DNA: TGTGCCAGCAGACAAAGGGGGGGGCCGGCAGATACGCAGTATTTT.

The chain uses TRBV28 and TRBJ2-6, with 8 positions matching TRBD1. CDR1 and CDR2 from the germline V gene are MDHEN and SYDVKM. The junction had 4 bases not matched to a gene; V was cut back by 3 bases and J by 0 bases. CDR3 length: 17 residues. The CDR3, as DNA: TGTGCCAGCAGTTTGGAGACAGGGGTCTCTGGGGCCAACGTCCTGACTTTC. Protein product: CASSLETGVSGANVLTF.